This T cell receptor beta chain was sequenced for a study of cytomegalovirus exposure and HLA in healthy donors. Looking at the study overall: In a later analysis, the 120 or so validation repertoires were reported to have used the same platform as the approximately 670 first-cohort repertoires.

Profiled with immunoSEQ multiplex PCR; TCRdb holds only in-frame clones, not every one. The table has about 140,000 clones, roughly 81% seen once. To note about this clone: As yet, its antigen is unknown.

Broader study findings: It was 150 to 200 TCR beta chains that were listed as cytomegalovirus-associated. In vitro testing confirmed a few CMV-associated chains as specific for CMV antigens.

The V end lost 7 bases, the J end lost 9 bases, and 16 bases lay between the germline ends. This CDR3 is built from 11 residues. Germline loops: CDR1 SQVTM, CDR2 ANQGSEA. The donors were members of the roughly 120-subject validation cohort (separate from the approximately 670-subject first cohort). Material for sequencing was PBMCs. The clonotype originates from a woman aged 30 to 39 in good health and CMV-seronegative. The rearrangement joins TRBV29-1 to TRBJ2-7, with D tentatively TRBD1 (7 bases). CDR3 coding DNA: TGCAGCGGAGTCACAGGGGAGGTGCAGTACTTC. It specifies CSGVTGEVQYF.